Listed below are T cell receptor beta chains from one sample, sequenced in a study of cytomegalovirus exposure and HLA in healthy donors. This table comes from immunoSEQ multiplex PCR, and its TCRdb copy is limited to in-frame clones, with some not included. In the table there are 250,000 to 400,000 clones, 88% of which are singletons. Sequencing was done on a sample of PBMCs. These receptors all stem from a young man in good health and CMV-seronegative. CDR3s leave out the opening cysteine and the closing phenylalanine or tryptophan.

>TRBJ2-7|TRBV6-5
ASSLGGNSYEQY
>TRBJ2-1|TRBV11-3
ASSLAGYYNEQF
>TRBJ2-7|TRBV5-4
ASSLARGLPYEQY
>TRBJ1-6|TRBV6-5
ASSYSNRGNSPLH
>TRBJ2-3|TRBV19
ASRSAGGEDTQY
>TRBJ2-7|TRBV15
ATSRVHLASGEQY
>TRBJ1-6|TRBV12-5
ASGAGGSYNSPLH
>TRBJ1-4|TRBV18
ASSPQGGNEKLF
>TRBJ2-7|TRBV5-6
ASSFTGLHEQY
>TRBJ2-7|TRBV27
ASRPSGGPDEQY
>TRBJ2-2|TRBV7-9
ASSFTGGKNGELF
>TRBJ2-7|TRBV13
ASSPMGLSSYEQY